These 17 T cell receptor beta chains share one sample of origin, sequenced in a study of cytomegalovirus exposure and HLA in healthy donors. With 60 Vbeta and 13 Jbeta primers, the PCR was carried out. Using immunoSEQ multiplex PCR, the repertoire was profiled, and TCRdb retains in-frame clones only, with some absent. Here the sample spans around 91,000 clones, roughly 78% being singletons. Specimen: PBMCs. The receptors were gathered from a male donor in good health and CMV-seropositive.

The CDR3 region is CASSLWSKEYGYTF. In DNA form, the CDR3 reads TGTGCCAGCAGTTTGTGGTCCAAAGAGTATGGCTACACCTTC. The chain joins TRBV28 to TRBJ1-2; D not resolved. Trimming cost V 3 bases and J 5 bases, with 13 bases left between them. The CDR3 extends over 14 amino acids. Germline CDR1 MDHEN, CDR2 SYDVKM.

The J gene is TRBJ2-1, the V gene TRBV5-1, with 7 bases lining up with TRBD1. The CDR3 is 13 residues long. Germline V gene sequence: CDR1 SGHRS, CDR2 YFSETQ. V was pared by 0 bases and J by 14 bases, with 8 bases of the junction left unmatched. CDR3: CASSLVVGQGEFF. CDR3 bases: TGCGCCAGCAGCTTGGTTGTCGGGCAGGGGGAGTTCTTC. The full variable domain, with the rest looked up from reference TRBV5-1 and TRBJ2-1, is KAGVTQTPRYLIKTRGQQVTLSCSPISGHRSVSWYQQTPGQGLQFLFEYFSETQRNKGNFPGRFSGRQFSNSRSEMNVSTLELGDSALYLCASSLVVGQGEFFGPGTRLTVL.

This clone was seen only a few times. The chain carries TRBV4-2 and TRBJ2-7, with 8 nucleotides matching TRBD2. The junction had 5 bases not matched to a gene; V was cut back by 0 bases and J by 4 bases. From germline, CDR1 is LGHNA and CDR2 YNFKEQ. CDR3 length: 15 amino acids. CDR3 DNA: TGTGCCAGCAGCCAAGATCAGGCTAGCGGGTACGAGCAGTACTTC. It is translated as CASSQDQASGYEQYF.

The sample holds one count of this clone. The rearrangement links TRBV19 to TRBJ2-7, with 11 bases that match TRBD1. The V gene end was trimmed by 5 bases and the J gene end by 3 bases; junction bases not matched to a gene: 6. Germline values: CDR1 LNHDA, CDR2 SQIVND (reference sequence). The CDR3 has 15 residues. The CDR3 coding sequence is TGTGCCAGTAGTGTCGGGACAGGGGGGGTCTACGAGCAGTACTTC. Amino acids: CASSVGTGGVYEQYF.

V usage is TRBV28 and J usage is TRBJ2-1; 8 nucleotides agree with TRBD1. The CDR3 runs 15 residues. Germline CDR1 is MDHEN and CDR2 is SYDVKM. V gave up 5 bases and J gave up 4 bases; unmatched junction bases: 7. CDR3 amino acids: CASSESGTGYNEQFF. The CDR3 bases are TGTGCCAGCAGTGAATCCGGGACAGGATACAATGAGCAGTTCTTC.

V gene TRBV6-1 combines with J gene TRBJ2-7, with D unclear. Germline assignment: CDR1 MNHNS and CDR2 SASEGT. This CDR3 spans 10 amino acids. Trimming removed 5 bases at V and 6 bases at J, with 5 bases between. The CDR3 nucleotides read TGTGCCAGCAGTCGCGGCGAGCAGTACTTC. Protein: CASSRGEQYF.

A word on this clone: Germline and junction disagree at one end, which may indicate a read error. The chain has TRBV5-4 and TRBJ2-7; 8 bases align to TRBD1. This CDR3 spans 14 amino acids. Per the germline V gene, CDR1 is SGHNT and CDR2 is YYREEE (reference sequence). The CDR3 region has the DNA TGTGCCAGCAGCTTATTAGGTGGGCAGGGGGCTTTCCTCTTC. Protein sequence: CASSLLGGQGAFLF.

V is TRBV6-1 and J is TRBJ1-2, with 10 bases lining up with TRBD1. J was trimmed by 8 bases and V by 4 bases; bases with no gene match: 7. Germline CDR1 MNHNS, CDR2 SASEGT. CDR3 length: 14 residues. The CDR3 spells CASSVDRGQGGYTF. In DNA form, the CDR3 reads TGTGCCAGCAGTGTCGACAGGGGGCAAGGAGGCTACACCTTC.

The rearrangement uses TRBV27 and TRBJ2-1; 12 nucleotides align to TRBD2. Per the germline V gene, CDR1 is MNHEY and CDR2 is SMNVEV (reference sequence). Trimming took 8 bases from V and 4 from J; bases not matched to a gene: 3. The CDR3 is 14 residues long. CDR3: CASGLAGLYNEQFF. The CDR3 DNA reads TGTGCCAGCGGACTAGCGGGGTTGTACAATGAGCAGTTCTTC.

The rearrangement uses TRBV7-9 and TRBJ2-2; D is ambiguous. Trimming removed 1 base from V and 6 bases from J, with 6 bases in between. The length of the CDR3 is 13 residues. Germline V CDR1 and CDR2: SEHNR, FQNEAQ (reference sequence). This chain's CDR3 is CASSLVRSGELFF. As DNA, the CDR3 is TGTGCCAGCAGCTTAGTGCGATCCGGGGAGCTGTTTTTT. The full variable domain, completed using reference TRBV7-9 and TRBJ2-2, is DTGVSQNPRHKITKRGQNVTFRCDPISEHNRLYWYRQTLGQGPEFLTYFQNEAQLEKSRLLSDRFSAERPKGSFSTLEIQRTEQGDSAMYLCASSLVRSGELFFGEGSRLTVL.

The rearrangement links TRBV11-3 to TRBJ2-3; D not resolved. The V end lost 0 bases, the J end lost 3 bases, and 7 bases lay between the germline ends. The germline V gene has CDR1 SGHNT and CDR2 YENEEA. The CDR3 covers 14 residues. For the CDR3, the DNA is TGTGCCAGCAGCTTAGATCGGCGGACAGATACGCAGTATTTT. It specifies CASSLDRRTDTQYF.

The chain uses TRBV2 and TRBJ2-1, with 8 nucleotides matching TRBD1. This CDR3 has 15 amino acids. V dropped 7 bases and J dropped 4; count of bases not matched to a gene: 9. Germline values: CDR1 SNHLY, CDR2 FYNNEI. This CDR3 is CASTRTGSNYNEQFF. The CDR3, as DNA: TGTGCCAGCACCCGGACAGGGTCCAATTACAATGAGCAGTTCTTC.

This clone was seen a few times. The chain uses TRBV19 and TRBJ2-7; the D is unclear. Per germline, CDR1 LNHDA and CDR2 SQIVND (reference sequence). CDR3 length: 11 amino acids. Trimming removed 5 bases from V and 3 bases from J, with 5 bases in between. DNA of the CDR3: TGTGCCAGTAGTCACAACTACGAGCAGTACTTC. Translation gives CASSHNYEQYF.

The chain combines TRBV5-1 with TRBJ1-2; 9 positions match TRBD1. CDR3 size: 14 residues. The ends lost 4 bases at V and 4 bases at J; junction bases unmatched: 5. Germline CDR1 and CDR2: SGHRS and YFSETQ. CDR3 coding DNA: TGCGCCAGCAGCAGGGAGGGACAGGGCTATGGCTACACCTTC. Residues: CASSREGQGYGYTF.

V gene TRBV14 combines with J gene TRBJ2-7; 8 bases are a match to TRBD1. Germline CDR1 is SGHDN and CDR2 is FVKESK. The CDR3 length is 15 residues. V trimming: 0 bases; J trimming: 3 bases; junction bases outside the gene matches: 4. The chain's CDR3 is CASSQDRTGIYEQYF. CDR3 nucleotide sequence: TGTGCCAGCAGCCAAGACAGGACAGGGATCTACGAGCAGTACTTC.

V gene TRBV6-5 combines with J gene TRBJ2-5; the match to TRBD1 covers 7 bases. With the DNA end fitting TRBJ2-7 better, the J assignment may be wrong. Germline CDR1 reads MNHEY; CDR2 reads SVGAGI. The CDR3 runs to 14 residues. The CDR3 DNA sequence: TGTGCCAGCAGTGTGTCGGGACAGAGCTACGAGCAGTACTTC. It codes for CASSVSGQSYEQYF.

This clone occurred once. The chain is built from TRBV2 and TRBJ1-5; weak D call: TRBD1 (5 bases). Between the trimmed V and J ends, which lost 10 bases and 7 bases, there was a span of 17 bases. Germline lookup yields CDR1 SNHLY and CDR2 FYNNEI. This CDR3 spans 13 amino acids. The CDR3 region has the DNA TGTGCCATCAGGCGCGCGGGGGTCCAGCCCCAGCATTTT. It translates to CAIRRAGVQPQHF.